The 15 T cell receptor beta chains below all came from one sample that was sequenced in a study of cytomegalovirus exposure and HLA in healthy donors. Vbeta (60) and Jbeta (13) primers were used in the PCR. Sequenced by immunoSEQ multiplex PCR; TCRdb stores in-frame clones only, minus some. This sample's clone table lists 60,000 to 100,000 clones. The sequenced material came from PBMCs. The source of these receptors is a man aged 25-45 years in good health and CMV-seronegative.

The chain couples TRBV6-1 to TRBJ1-6, with D possibly matching TRBD1 (5 bases). Trimming left V 3 bases short and J 10 bases short, with 16 bases between. CDR1 MNHNS and CDR2 SASEGT come from the germline V gene. The CDR3 sequence is 15 residues long. CDR3 nucleotides: TGTGCCAGCAGTGACTGGGGCGCCTTTCAATCACCCCTCCACTTT. This codes for CASSDWGAFQSPLHF.

The V gene is TRBV6-1, the J gene TRBJ1-2, with no clear D. Germline CDR1 MNHNS, CDR2 SASEGT. This CDR3 is 11 amino acids long. V lost 6 bases and J lost 3, with 5 bases in between. The CDR3 spells CASSSYYGYTF. The CDR3 DNA sequence: TGTGCCAGCAGCTCCTACTATGGCTACACCTTC.

V is TRBV6-1 and J is TRBJ2-3; D might be TRBD1 (6 bases). From germline, CDR1 is MNHNS and CDR2 SASEGT. The germline V and J ends were trimmed by 7 bases and 4 bases, with 15 bases remaining between them. This CDR3 comprises 14 residues. The DNA for the CDR3 is TGTGCCAGCACTCTGAACTGGGGGCCAGATACGCAGTATTTT. Translation: CASTLNWGPDTQYF.

This chain joins TRBV27 and TRBJ2-7; maybe TRBD1 (5 bases). V was cut by 2 bases and J by 4 bases, with 18 bases left in between. CDR3 length equals 16 residues. Germline-derived CDR1 and CDR2 are MNHEY and SMNVEV (reference sequence). CDR3 bases: TGTGCCAGCAGTTTACTCAAGGGGTATGGTCTTTACGAGCAGTACTTC. Translation gives CASSLLKGYGLYEQYF.

V is TRBV6-5 and J is TRBJ2-2; D might be TRBD2 (5 bases). Per germline, CDR1 MNHEY and CDR2 SVGAGI. There are 15 residues in the CDR3. The V end was cut by 0 bases, the J end by 5 bases, with 10 bases between. For the CDR3, the DNA is TGTGCCAGCAGTTACTCGTGGACGGGGACCGGGGAGCTGTTTTTT. Translated, it gives CASSYSWTGTGELFF.

The CDR3 DNA reads TGCGCCAGCAGCCGTGGGGGGGAGCTGTGGACTAGATTCTACGAGCAGTACTTC. Translating it yields CASSRGGELWTRFYEQYF. V is TRBV5-1 and J is TRBJ2-7; 7 nucleotides align to TRBD2. Germline V gene sequence: CDR1 SGHRS, CDR2 YFSETQ. V gave up 4 bases and J gave up 3 bases; unmatched junction bases: 19. The CDR3 length is 18 residues.

The chain carries TRBV5-1 and TRBJ2-3, with a weak D call TRBD2 (6 bases). The germline V gene has CDR1 SGHRS and CDR2 YFSETQ. The CDR3 contains 15 residues. The V end lost 2 bases, the J end lost 1 base, and 11 bases lay between the germline ends. The CDR3 bases are TGCGCCAGCAGCTTTTTTAGGAGGGGCACAGATACGCAGTATTTT. Its translation is CASSFFRRGTDTQYF.

The chain joins TRBV29-1 to TRBJ1-4, with TRBD1 matching 9 bases. From germline, CDR1 is SQVTM and CDR2 ANQGSEA. The CDR3 runs to 15 residues. Losses at the gene ends were 6 bases for V and 5 bases for J; bases not matched to a gene: 10. In DNA, the CDR3 is TGCAGCGTCCTTGGGCGGGACAGGGTAAATGAAAAACTGTTTTTT. Translating gives CSVLGRDRVNEKLFF.

V is TRBV15 and J is TRBJ2-2, with unresolved D. CDR1 is LNHNV, CDR2 YYDKDF, per germline (reference sequence). The V end lost 0 bases, the J end lost 4 bases, and 9 bases lay between the germline ends. CDR3 size: 15 residues. CDR3 DNA: TGTGCCACCAGCAGAGAGTCCGCAGGCACCGGGGAGCTGTTTTTT. Translation gives CATSRESAGTGELFF.

The chain is built from TRBV29-1 and TRBJ1-3; D ambiguous. Germline V gene lookup returns CDR1 SQVTM and CDR2 ANQGSEA. The CDR3 covers 13 residues. Trimming took off 6 bases at V and 4 bases at J, with 13 bases between the two ends. DNA for the CDR3: TGCAGCGTGATCCTGGACTCCGGAAACACCATATATTTT. Translation gives CSVILDSGNTIYF.

The rearrangement links TRBV5-1 to TRBJ2-7, with D maybe TRBD1 (5 bases). With 3 bases removed from V and 9 bases from J, the gap between germline ends came to 19 bases. Germline CDR1 reads SGHRS; CDR2 reads YFSETQ. CDR3 size: 14 residues. In nucleotides, the CDR3 is TGCGCCAGCAGCTCCAACGGGTTCAGGGCAGGGCAGTACTTC. It yields the protein CASSSNGFRAGQYF.

This chain connects TRBV28 to TRBJ1-1; D is uncertain. This CDR3 comprises 13 residues. The V gene lost 3 bases and the J gene lost 4 bases, with 9 bases spanning the gap. Per germline, CDR1 MDHEN and CDR2 SYDVKM. CDR3 sequence (DNA): TGTGCCAGCAGTTTTTCAATCCCCACTGAAGCTTTCTTT. It codes for CASSFSIPTEAFF.

V is TRBV27 and J is TRBJ1-5; maybe TRBD1 (6 bases). The V end lost 6 bases, the J end lost 4 bases, and 10 bases lay between the germline ends. The CDR3 consists of 13 residues. The germline CDR1 and CDR2 sequences are MNHEY and SMNVEV (reference sequence). The CDR3 protein is CASRPTGNQPQHF. In DNA, the CDR3 is TGTGCCAGCAGACCAACAGGGAATCAGCCCCAGCATTTT.

CDR3 amino acids: CASSPRQGVQFF. CDR3 bases: TGTGCCAGCAGCCCTCGACAGGGAGTGCAGTTCTTC. V and J are TRBV7-3 and TRBJ2-1; 7 bases are a match to TRBD1. Germline V lookup: CDR1 SGHTA, CDR2 FQGTGA. The junction had 7 bases not matched to a gene; V was cut back by 5 bases and J by 12 bases. The CDR3 sequence is 12 residues long.

V usage is TRBV9 and J usage is TRBJ1-2; TRBD1 matches 8 bases. This CDR3 region has 15 residues. Germline V gene data show CDR1 as SGDLS and CDR2 as YYNGEE. V lost 3 bases, J lost 2 bases, and 6 bases stayed unmatched. This CDR3 is CASSGYRGSNYGYTF. In DNA form, the CDR3 reads TGTGCCAGCAGCGGATACAGGGGGTCCAACTATGGCTACACCTTC.